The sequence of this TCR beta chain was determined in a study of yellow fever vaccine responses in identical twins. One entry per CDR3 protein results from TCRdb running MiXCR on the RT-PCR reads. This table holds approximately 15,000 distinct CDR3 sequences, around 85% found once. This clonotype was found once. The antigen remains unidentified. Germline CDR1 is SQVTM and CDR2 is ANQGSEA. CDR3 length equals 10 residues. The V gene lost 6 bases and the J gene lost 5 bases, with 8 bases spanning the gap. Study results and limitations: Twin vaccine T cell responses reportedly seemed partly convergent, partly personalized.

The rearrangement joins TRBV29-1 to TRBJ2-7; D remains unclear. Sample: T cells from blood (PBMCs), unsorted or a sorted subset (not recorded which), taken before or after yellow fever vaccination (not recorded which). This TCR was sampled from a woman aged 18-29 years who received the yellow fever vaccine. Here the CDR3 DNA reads TGCAGCGTGGGATTCGACGAGCAGTACTTC. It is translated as CSVGFDEQYF.